This TCR beta chain is from a study of control samples from healthy donors and cancer patients. Assay: immunoSEQ multiplex PCR; the TCRdb copy retains only in-frame clones and omits some. Among under 200,000 clones, about 94% were seen once, and the ten largest hold around 13%. Germline V gives CDR1 ENHRY, CDR2 SYGVKD. This CDR3 comprises 14 residues. Trimming removed 2 bases at V and 8 bases at J, with 15 bases between. The sequencing input was PBMCs. The J gene is TRBJ1-2, the V gene TRBV10-3; TRBD1 is a possible D gene (5 bases). The receptor comes from a man aged 55 to 70 with colorectal cancer. The CDR3 spells CAISELGGRRGYTF. The CDR3 coding sequence is TGTGCCATCAGTGAGCTGGGGGGGAGGAGGGGCTACACCTTC.